This section outlines one TCR beta chain sequence together with its context. The data were obtained in a study of control samples from healthy donors and cancer patients. Deletions cut 4 bases from V and 2 bases from J, with 9 bases between. The CDR3 totals 14 residues. Germline V gene sequence: CDR1 MDHEN, CDR2 SYDVKM. Assay used: immunoSEQ multiplex PCR; TCRdb lists only in-frame clones, some missing. The table records around 130,000 clones, about 86% of them present only once. The receptor was isolated from a man aged 25-45 years in good health. Sequencing input: blood. This chain connects TRBV28 to TRBJ1-5; TRBD1 might be the D (5 bases). CDR3 bases: TGTGCCAGCAGTTCGGGGGGTGGCAATCAGCCCCAGCATTTT. It translates to CASSSGGGNQPQHF.